A selection of T cell receptor beta chains follows, all from one sample in a study of cytomegalovirus exposure and HLA in healthy donors. The assay was immunoSEQ multiplex PCR, and TCRdb's table has in-frame clones only and misses some. The sample contains around 50,000 clones, around four fifths of which appear only once. Sequenced sample: PBMCs. All receptors come from a man aged 45-65 years in good health and CMV-seronegative. Both conserved end residues are part of each CDR3. A D gene is named only where the DNA matches it firmly. Size is omitted from some rows. Given values are once, few, many or a class for expanded clones.

D gene	clone size	J gene	V gene	CDR3 DNA	CDR3 protein
-	-	TRBJ1-2	TRBV5-4	TGTGCCAGCAGCTTGGACAGGGCTAGCTACACCTTC	CASSLDRASYTF
-	-	TRBJ2-1	TRBV6-5	TGTGCCAGCAGTTCACCCCCAGGGAATAATGAGCAGTTCTTC	CASSSPPGNNEQFF
TRBD2	-	TRBJ2-2	TRBV27	TGTGCCAGCAGTTTACTAGCGGGGGGCCTCCTCGGGGAGCTGTTTTTT	CASSLLAGGLLGELFF
-	-	TRBJ1-4	TRBV21-1	TGTGCCAGCAGCAAAGATGACAGGGGCGTGAAACTGTTTTTT	CASSKDDRGVKLFF
TRBD2	-	TRBJ2-1	TRBV2	TGTGCCAGCAGAGAGACTAGCATGGGGTCCAATGAGCAGTTCTTC	CASRETSMGSNEQFF
TRBD1	-	TRBJ2-2	TRBV5-6	TGTGCCAGCAGCCTAGGGACAGTGAACACCGGGGAGCTGTTTTTT	CASSLGTVNTGELFF
-	-	TRBJ2-2	TRBV5-6	TGTGCCAGCAGCTTGGTGGGTGGAGCGAACACCGGGGAGCTGTTTTTT	CASSLVGGANTGELFF
TRBD1	few	TRBJ2-7	TRBV7-9	TGTGCCAGCAGCTCAGACAGGGGAGGCGAGCAGTACTTC	CASSSDRGGEQYF
-	-	TRBJ2-2	TRBV28	TGTGCCAGCAGTCTGACAGTAGATTCTTCTGGGGAGCTGTTTTTT	CASSLTVDSSGELFF
-	-	TRBJ2-7	TRBV6-5	TGTGCCAGCAGTTACGAGGCAGGGGCCTACGAGCAGTACTTC	CASSYEAGAYEQYF
TRBD1	-	TRBJ1-2	TRBV11-2	TGTGCCAGCAGCCTCTACCCCGGACAGGAGACTGACTCTAACTATGGCTACACCTTC	CASSLYPGQETDSNYGYTF
-	-	TRBJ1-2	TRBV20-1	TGCAGTGCCTTTGTGGGGGGGGAGGGGAACTTC	CSAFVGGEGNF
TRBD2	-	TRBJ2-3	TRBV7-9	TGTGCCAGCAGCTTAGTGGCGGGGGGCACAGATACGCAGTATTTT	CASSLVAGGTDTQYF
TRBD1	-	TRBJ2-7	TRBV6-5	TGTGCCAGCAGACAGGGGTCCTACGAGCAGTACTTC	CASRQGSYEQYF
TRBD1	-	TRBJ2-7	TRBV28	TGTGCCAGCAGTTTACGAGCTTTGCGTCGACAGGGGACCTTGTACGAGCAGTACTTC	CASSLRALRRQGTLYEQYF
-	once	TRBJ1-2	TRBV28	TGTGCCAGCAGCCCAACTGGTTATGGCTACACCTTC	CASSPTGYGYTF
TRBD1	-	TRBJ1-6	TRBV14	TGTGCCAGCAGCCACTCCACGGGACAGGGTTGGAGCTCACCCCTCCACTTT	CASSHSTGQGWSSPLHF
TRBD1	few	TRBJ1-2	TRBV7-3	TGTGCCAGCAGGCCTCGGGACAGCTTATTATATGGCTACACCTTC	CASRPRDSLLYGYTF
-	-	TRBJ1-5	TRBV5-1	TGCGCCAGCAGCCTGGGGACATCTGGCCGGGAGCCCCAGCATTTT	CASSLGTSGREPQHF
-	-	TRBJ2-5	TRBV2	TGTGCCAGCCCCCTCAGCCCGAACAGGGTCCAACAAGAGACCCAGTACTTC	CASPLSPNRVQQETQYF
-	once	TRBJ2-7	TRBV4-3	TGCGCCAGCAGCCTCCGACGGGGAACCTACGAGCAGTACTTC	CASSLRRGTYEQYF
TRBD1	once	TRBJ1-5	TRBV11-3	TGTGCCAGCAGCTTTAACAGGGGGAGAGGTCAGCCCCAGCATTTT	CASSFNRGRGQPQHF
-	-	TRBJ1-6	TRBV27	TGTGCCAGCAGTCCAGGGCTCTCATTAAGACGTTGGATGGATTCACCCCTCCACTTT	CASSPGLSLRRWMDSPLHF
TRBD2	-	TRBJ2-7	TRBV13	TGTGCCAGCAGCTTAGTAACGGGGGGGCCCTCCAACGAGCAGTACTTC	CASSLVTGGPSNEQYF
TRBD1	-	TRBJ2-1	TRBV7-7	TGTGCCAGCAGCCCCAAGGGACAGGAAGCCTACAATGAGCAGTTCTTC	CASSPKGQEAYNEQFF
TRBD2	-	TRBJ2-3	TRBV4-1	TGCGCCAGCAGCCAGCCCCTACTAGCGGAAAGCACAGATACGCAGTATTTT	CASSQPLLAESTDTQYF
TRBD2	few	TRBJ2-1	TRBV15	TGTGCCACCAGCAGAGATCATTCGCAGGGAGGGTATGAGCAGTTCTTC	CATSRDHSQGGYEQFF
-	-	TRBJ1-1	TRBV19	TGTGCCAGTAGTAAATCGAGACAGGACACTGAAGCTTTCTTT	CASSKSRQDTEAFF
TRBD1	-	TRBJ2-7	TRBV7-2	TGTGCCAGCAGTCTCGGACAGGGGAGAGTGTACGAGCAGTACTTC	CASSLGQGRVYEQYF
-	-	TRBJ2-1	TRBV9	TGTGCCAGCAGCGTAGGCTGGGCCGGGAACAATGAGCAGTTCTTC	CASSVGWAGNNEQFF
-	-	TRBJ1-5	TRBV6-1	TGTGCCAGCAGTGAAGGCCGACAGCCATATCAGCCCCAGCATTTT	CASSEGRQPYQPQHF
-	-	TRBJ2-7	TRBV6-1	TGTGCCAGCACAGGCAATCGTCTCGAGCAGTACTTC	CASTGNRLEQYF
-	-	TRBJ2-3	TRBV5-1	TGCGCCAGCAGCCTGCTTAGAGATACGCAGTATTTT	CASSLLRDTQYF
-	-	TRBJ1-2	TRBV9	TGTGCCAGCAGCGTAGATCCCCACACAGGGTATAACTATGGCTACACCTTC	CASSVDPHTGYNYGYTF
-	few	TRBJ1-2	TRBV6-1	TGTGCCAGCAGTGAAGTTCGGGACTATGGCTACACCTTC	CASSEVRDYGYTF
-	once	TRBJ1-6	TRBV7-2	TGTGCCAGCAGCTTAGATGGAAGCAGGTATAATTCACCCCTCCACTTT	CASSLDGSRYNSPLHF
-	-	TRBJ1-1	TRBV10-3	TGTGCCATCAGTGATTTAGGAGGGAACACTGAAGCTTTCTTT	CAISDLGGNTEAFF
-	-	TRBJ2-5	TRBV4-1	TGCGCCAGCAGCCAAGCTCCCCACGGGAGAGCGGGCCAAGAGACCCAGTACTTC	CASSQAPHGRAGQETQYF
TRBD1	-	TRBJ1-3	TRBV5-6	TGTGCCAGCAGCCCAGCGACAGGGTGGTCAGGCGGAAACACCATATATTTT	CASSPATGWSGGNTIYF
-	-	TRBJ1-1	TRBV6-6	TGTGCCAGCAGCTACTCGTGGACAGCGAACACTGAAGCTTTCTTT	CASSYSWTANTEAFF
-	-	TRBJ1-1	TRBV21-1	TGTGCCGGTGGGACGGGAGGCACTGAAGCTTTCTTT	CAGGTGGTEAFF
-	-	TRBJ2-4	TRBV7-6	TGTGCCAGCAGCCCGGCGGGGGCGGCCGGGGACATTCAGTACTTC	CASSPAGAAGDIQYF
-	-	TRBJ2-1	TRBV9	TGTGCCAGCAGCGTAGCTAGGAATCACAATGAGCAGTTCTTC	CASSVARNHNEQFF
-	once	TRBJ1-2	TRBV28	TGTGCCAGCAGACCCCAGGCAGGGTGGGGTGGCTACACCTTC	CASRPQAGWGGYTF
-	-	TRBJ2-1	TRBV5-1	TGCGCCAGCAGCTCCCAGGGGTATCCCTACAATGAGCAGTTCTTC	CASSSQGYPYNEQFF
TRBD1	few	TRBJ2-7	TRBV15	TGTGCCACGGGACGCCGGGACAGGGAAGGAGAGCAGTACTTC	CATGRRDREGEQYF
TRBD1	-	TRBJ1-1	TRBV18	TGTGCCAGCTCGACAGGGGGCACTGAAGCTTTCTTT	CASSTGGTEAFF
TRBD1	-	TRBJ1-1	TRBV5-1	TGCGCCAGCAGCTTCGGGACAGGGGAGAACACTGAAGCTTTCTTT	CASSFGTGENTEAFF
-	-	TRBJ1-1	TRBV5-5	TGTGCCAGCAGCACGGGAGCCCTAGGCAACACTGAAGCTTTCTTT	CASSTGALGNTEAFF
-	-	TRBJ2-7	TRBV5-1	TGCGCCAGCAGCTCACCGGGACTCCCATACGAGCAGTACTTC	CASSSPGLPYEQYF